A selection of T cell receptor beta chains follows, all from one sample in a study of T cells in Graves' hyperthyroidism and ophthalmopathy. One entry per CDR3 protein, called by TCRdb with MiXCR from the multiplex PCR reads. The profile covers 270,000 or so distinct CDR3 sequences, with about 16% appearing a single time and more than 30% taken by the ten largest. Sequencing used blood. The receptor source for this set is a woman aged 50 to 65 with Graves' hyperthyroidism that later progressed to Graves' ophthalmopathy. Each CDR3 is given with its conserved first and last residue. D genes are given only for firm matches. Clone size is stated in some rows and not others, as once, few, many or a class when expanded.

TRBV5-6,-,TRBJ2-1,-,TGTGCCAGCAGCTTGGATTTAGTAGATTTTGAGCAGTTCTTC,CASSLDLVDFEQFF
TRBV11-2,-,TRBJ2-5,TRBD2,TGTGCCAGCAGCTCATTAGCGGGAGTGGATGAGACCCAGTACTTC,CASSSLAGVDETQYF
TRBV6-5,-,TRBJ2-7,-,TGTGCCAGCAGTTACTCCGGGACCAATAACGAGCAGTACTTC,CASSYSGTNNEQYF
TRBV27,many,TRBJ1-1,-,TGTGCCAGCAGTACTCTCAGGGGTCAGGACACTGAAGCTTTCTTT,CASSTLRGQDTEAFF
TRBV11-2,many,TRBJ2-7,-,TGTGCCAGCAGCTTATCCGGGACTGGCTCCTACGAGCAGTACTTC,CASSLSGTGSYEQYF
TRBV12-3/TRBV12-4,many,TRBJ1-2,-,TGTGCCAGCGGGAACAGGGTTGATGGCTACACCTTC,CASGNRVDGYTF
TRBV6-1,-,TRBJ1-2,-,TGTGCCAGCAGTGAAGGGGGCCCCCTCGGAGGCTACACCTTC,CASSEGGPLGGYTF
TRBV20-1,-,TRBJ2-7,-,TGCAGTGCTAGGATAGGGGAGACAGACGAGCAGTACTTC,CSARIGETDEQYF
TRBV30,few,TRBJ2-7,TRBD1,TGTGCCTTCCAGGGGGCCCACGAGCAGTACTTC,CAFQGAHEQYF
TRBV11-2,many,TRBJ2-3,TRBD2,TGTGCCAGCAGCTTGAGCGGGAGTGGCACAGATACGCAGTATTTT,CASSLSGSGTDTQYF
TRBV6-1,few,TRBJ2-6,-,TGTGCCAGTCAGGGGAAAAATGGGGCCAACGTCCTGACTTTC,CASQGKNGANVLTF
TRBV11-2,many,TRBJ1-1,-,TGTGCCAGCAGCTTAGCGAGGACAGACACTGAAGCTTTCTTT,CASSLARTDTEAFF
TRBV5-1,many,TRBJ2-3,-,TGCGCCAGCAGCTTTAGCGGAGCTAGCACAGATACGCAGTATTTT,CASSFSGASTDTQYF
TRBV7-9,-,TRBJ1-2,TRBD1,TGTGCCAGCAGCCCCGGTCCCGGGACAGGGGGTGCTGGCTACACCTTC,CASSPGPGTGGAGYTF
TRBV30,many,TRBJ2-2,TRBD1,TGTGCCTGGAGTCCCGGGACAGGGGGTGTCGGGGAGCTGTTTTTT,CAWSPGTGGVGELFF
TRBV5-6,few,TRBJ2-5,-,TGTGCCAGCAGCCGTAGCGGACAAGAGACCCAGTACTTC,CASSRSGQETQYF
TRBV28,-,TRBJ1-5,TRBD1,TGTGCCAGCAGTTTCGACAGGGAATACAATCAGCCCCAGCATTTT,CASSFDREYNQPQHF
TRBV20-1,many,TRBJ2-5,TRBD2,TGCAGTGCTCTCTTTGGTGGCGGGAGCTTCGGGACCCAGTACTTC,CSALFGGGSFGTQYF
TRBV20-1,-,TRBJ1-5,-,TGCAGTGCTAGAGATCCAGGCGCCGCGCAGCCCCAGCATTTT,CSARDPGAAQPQHF
TRBV6-1,-,TRBJ2-1,-,TGTGCCAGCGGTGAAGAAACTGGCGGGACGGGCAATGAGCAGTTCTTC,CASGEETGGTGNEQFF
TRBV11-2,many,TRBJ2-3,TRBD2,TGTGCCAGCAGCTTACTAGCGGTTTCGGATACGCAGTATTTT,CASSLLAVSDTQYF
TRBV6-1,many,TRBJ2-7,-,TGTGCCAGCACTCTACATTACGAGCAGTACTTC,CASTLHYEQYF
TRBV9,-,TRBJ1-3,-,TGTGCCAGCAGCGTAGATCTTGGGGGCTCTGGAAACACCATATATTTT,CASSVDLGGSGNTIYF
TRBV19,-,TRBJ2-5,TRBD2,TGTGCCAGTAGTATCCATAGGACTAGCTTACAAGAGACCCAGTACTTC,CASSIHRTSLQETQYF
TRBV20-1,-,TRBJ1-3,-,TGCAGTGCTGTGGGACTGCCTGGAAACACCATATATTTT,CSAVGLPGNTIYF
TRBV3-1,many,TRBJ1-1,-,TGTGCCAGCAGCCCTTCACAAAACACTGAAGCTTTCTTT,CASSPSQNTEAFF
TRBV28,many,TRBJ1-5,-,TGTGCCAGCAGGAGGGGGTCCCAGCCCCAGCATTTT,CASRRGSQPQHF
TRBV20-1,many,TRBJ2-2,TRBD2,TGCAGTGCACAGCGGGAGGCCACCGGGGAGCTGTTTTTT,CSAQREATGELFF
TRBV2,many,TRBJ2-1,-,TGTGCCAGCAGTGACGGATACAATGAGCAGTTCTTC,CASSDGYNEQFF
TRBV28,many,TRBJ2-3,TRBD2,TGTGCCAGCAGCTCCAGGGCTAGCGGGAGCCTGGGTACGCAGTATTTT,CASSSRASGSLGTQYF
TRBV2,many,TRBJ2-3,-,TGTGCCAGCCTTCGGGGACTCAGCACAGATACGCAGTATTTT,CASLRGLSTDTQYF